The present TCR beta chain was sequenced within a study of T cell responses to AZD1222 COVID-19 vaccine. Sequencing was performed with immunoSEQ multiplex PCR; in TCRdb, only in-frame clones are kept and a portion is missing. The sample shows 100,000 or so clones, approximately 90% of them seen only once. This clone has a single count. Its antigen is unidentified. V was clipped by 4 bases and J by 7 bases, with 14 bases between them. CDR3 length: 15 residues. Germline V gene sequence: CDR1 SNHLY, CDR2 FYNNEI. Study-wide points: Unmutated variant regions reportedly attract nearly half of all spike-specific TCRs. Repertoires were obtained solely post-peak T cell response.

The source was peripheral blood, collected on day 0 of AZD1222 vaccination. This chain joins TRBV2 and TRBJ1-6; D call uncertain. The receptor comes from an adult in good health. The CDR3 region has the DNA TGTGCCAGCAGTGGGCAGGAAGTGAGGAATTCACCCCTCCACTTT. Protein: CASSGQEVRNSPLHF.